This passage covers 19 T cell receptor beta chains from one sample sequenced in a study of T cells in Graves' hyperthyroidism and ophthalmopathy. RNA transcripts gave rise to amplified TCR beta CDR3 regions. The HTBI primer set served for first-round RT-PCR of the TCR CDR3. MiXCR, applied by TCRdb to the multiplex PCR reads, yields one record per CDR3 protein. Of 460,000 or so distinct CDR3 sequences listed, around an eighth were seen once; the top ten hold over 15%. The specimen sequenced was blood. Receptors originate from a woman aged 18 to 35 with Graves' hyperthyroidism.

This clonotype was observed many times. The chain employs TRBV12-3 or TRBV12-4 and TRBJ2-1; 10 bases are shared with TRBD2. The CDR3 loop spans 16 amino acids. V shed 6 bases and J 7 bases; nucleotides not matched to a gene: 12. CDR3 in DNA: TGTGCCAGCAGACCAATAGGCCTAGCGGGAGTGAATGAGCAGTTCTTC. It codes for CASRPIGLAGVNEQFF.

This clonotype came up many times. The V and J genes are TRBV7-2 and TRBJ2-1, with D possibly TRBD2 on 5 matching bases. Germline loops: CDR1 SGHTA, CDR2 FQGNSA. Trimming removed 5 bases at V and 6 bases at J, with 11 bases between. The CDR3 length is 13 residues. The CDR3 region is CASSHGLGNEQFF. For the CDR3, the DNA is TGTGCCAGCAGCCACGGACTGGGCAATGAGCAGTTCTTC.

This clonotype was recorded at least ten times. This chain uses TRBV19 with TRBJ2-7; 7 bases are shared with TRBD2. CDR1 and CDR2 from the germline V gene are LNHDA and SQIVND (reference sequence). This CDR3 is built from 17 residues. With 1 base clipped from V and 3 bases from J, the junction kept 12 bases outside the gene matches. The CDR3 DNA reads as TGTGCCAGTAGTATAGCGGAGGGACTCCGGGACTACTACGAGCAGTACTTC. Protein product: CASSIAEGLRDYYEQYF.

This clonotype was counted a few times. The V call is TRBV20-1, the J call TRBJ2-1; 10 positions match TRBD2. Germline trimming cut 1 base from V and 8 bases from J; bases unmatched to any gene: 17. Germline values: CDR1 DFQATT, CDR2 SNEGSKA (reference sequence). The CDR3 covers 18 residues. For the CDR3, the DNA is TGCAGTGCTAGAGGCCCCGGATTAACTAGCGGGAAAATCGATGAGCAGTTCTTC. Residues: CSARGPGLTSGKIDEQFF.

In this sample, this clonotype turned up many times. V gene TRBV12-3 or TRBV12-4 combines with J gene TRBJ1-2; D not resolved. CDR3 length equals 11 residues. V shed 4 bases and J shed 8 bases, with 8 bases lying between them. As DNA, the CDR3 is TGTGCCAGCAGTTCTATAGTGGGCTACACCTTC. Translated: CASSSIVGYTF.

This clonotype was recorded many times. The J gene is TRBJ1-6, the V gene TRBV2, with D perhaps TRBD1 (6 bases). This CDR3 contains 16 residues. Germline lookup yields CDR1 SNHLY and CDR2 FYNNEI. The V gene lost 5 bases and the J gene lost 9 bases, with 20 bases spanning the gap. CDR3 nucleotides: TGTGCCAGCAGTCTCGATGGGGGAGGGGGAAGTTCACCCCTCCACTTT. Amino acid sequence: CASSLDGGGGSSPLHF.

This clonotype appeared a few times. The chain has TRBV20-1 and TRBJ2-7, with 9 bases identical to TRBD1. The CDR3 is 14 amino acids. V gave up 1 base and J gave up 7 bases; unmatched junction bases: 8. Germline CDR1 reads DFQATT; CDR2 reads SNEGSKA (reference sequence). CDR3 DNA sequence: TGCAGTGCTAGAGTAGGGGGACAGGGCCGAGAGCAGTACTTC. Protein: CSARVGGQGREQYF.

Only a few counts were recorded for this clonotype. Since a much larger clone is just one base distant, this may be a read error. V gene TRBV27 combines with J gene TRBJ1-6; D call uncertain. The CDR3 is 15 amino acids. Germline V gene lookup returns CDR1 MNHEY and CDR2 SMNVEV (reference sequence). The CDR3 bases are TGTGCCAGCGGTTTATCAAAGACTGGCCATTCACCCCTCCACTTT. It encodes CASGLSKTGHSPLHF.

At least ten counts were recorded for this clonotype. This chain links TRBV3-1 with TRBJ2-3, with TRBD1 as a possible D gene (6 bases). This CDR3 spans 14 amino acids. Trimming shortened V by 4 bases and J by 4 bases, and 12 bases separated the two germline ends. Germline assignment: CDR1 LGHDT and CDR2 YNNKEL (reference sequence). The CDR3 DNA reads TGTGCCAGCAGCCCTAGGGGGTTCGCAGATACGCAGTATTTT. This gives the protein CASSPRGFADTQYF.

This clonotype showed up many times. The V gene is TRBV12-3 or TRBV12-4, the J gene TRBJ1-1, with D tentatively TRBD1 (5 bases). Trimming took off 1 base at V and 11 bases at J, with 8 bases between the two ends. The CDR3 loop spans 11 amino acids. Here the CDR3 reads CASSLVRVAFF. The CDR3 bases are TGTGCCAGCAGTTTAGTCAGGGTGGCTTTCTTT.

The chain uses TRBV9 and TRBJ2-1; 8 bases line up with TRBD1. With 1 base clipped from V and 0 bases from J, the junction kept 9 bases outside the gene matches. The germline V gene has CDR1 SGDLS and CDR2 YYNGEE. The CDR3 runs to 18 residues. The CDR3 here is CASSVYRQGSSSYNEQFF. CDR3 bases: TGTGCCAGCAGCGTATATCGACAGGGGTCGAGCTCCTACAATGAGCAGTTCTTC. The full variable domain, its missing parts supplied by reference TRBV9 and TRBJ2-1, is DSGVTQTPKHLITATGQRVTLRCSPRSGDLSVYWYQQSLDQGLQFLIQYYNGEERAKGNILERFSAQQFPDLHSELNLSSLELGDSALYFCASSVYRQGSSSYNEQFFGPGTRLTVL.

This clonotype was seen a few times. CDR3: CAIKDPGELFF. As DNA, the CDR3 is TGTGCCATCAAAGACCCCGGGGAGCTGTTTTTT. This chain uses TRBV10-3 with TRBJ2-2; D is unresolved. Germline CDR1 is ENHRY and CDR2 is SYGVKD. Trimming took 7 bases from V and 6 from J, leaving 6 bases between them. The CDR3 spans 11 residues.

There are a few counts of this clonotype. This chain links TRBV18 with TRBJ2-7; TRBD1 agrees at 8 bases. The ends lost 5 bases at V and 6 bases at J; junction bases unmatched: 3. Per germline, CDR1 KGHSH and CDR2 LQKENI. The CDR3 consists of 12 residues. In nucleotides, the CDR3 is TGTGCCAGCTCATCCGACAGGGGCGAGCAGTACGTC. This gives the protein CASSSDRGEQYV.

About this clonotype: A much larger clone is a single base away; this may be a read error. The chain carries TRBV28 and TRBJ1-2; TRBD1 matches at 7 bases. Per germline, CDR1 MDHEN and CDR2 SYDVKM. The CDR3 is 12 amino acids. CDR3 residues: CATTDREGGYAF. Here the CDR3 DNA reads TGTGCCACTACCGACAGGGAGGGCGGCTACGCCTTC.

The J gene is TRBJ1-3, the V gene TRBV28; 8 nucleotides match TRBD1. The CDR3 has 16 amino acids. The trim removed 8 bases at V and 4 bases at J, leaving 13 bases unmatched. Germline loops: CDR1 MDHEN, CDR2 SYDVKM. CDR3 amino acids: CASLRTGGLLGNTIYF. CDR3 nucleotides: TGTGCCAGCTTACGCACAGGGGGTTTGTTAGGAAACACCATATATTTT.

The chain is built from TRBV5-1 and TRBJ2-1, with D perhaps assigned TRBD1 or TRBD2 (5 bases each). CDR3 size: 12 residues. V was shortened by 3 bases and J by 8 bases, with 9 bases between the two germline ends. Germline CDR1 SGHRS, CDR2 YFSETQ. The CDR3 spells CASSWDDHEQFF. DNA of the CDR3: TGCGCCAGCAGCTGGGACGATCATGAGCAGTTCTTC.

The table lists this clonotype with many counts. The chain employs TRBV5-1 and TRBJ2-1, with TRBD2 matching 7 bases. The germline gives CDR1 SGHRS, CDR2 YFSETQ. The CDR3 has 14 residues. The junction had 7 bases not matched to a gene; V was cut back by 6 bases and J by 4 bases. This chain's CDR3 is CASTVNGRYNEQFF. CDR3 bases: TGCGCCAGCACCGTTAACGGGAGGTACAATGAGCAGTTCTTC.

This clonotype came up a few times. This chain uses TRBV27 with TRBJ2-1, with 9 bases lining up with TRBD2. In germline, CDR1 is MNHEY, CDR2 SMNVEV (reference sequence). Germline trimming cut 1 base from V and 5 bases from J; bases unmatched to any gene: 3. The CDR3 is 15 amino acids. The CDR3 sequence: CASSLWLAGNNEQFF. CDR3 DNA sequence: TGTGCCAGCAGTTTATGGCTAGCGGGGAACAATGAGCAGTTCTTC.

This clonotype has a handful of counts. This chain connects TRBV30 to TRBJ1-3; no clear D gene. The CDR3 contains 14 residues. The V and J ends lost 1 base and 0 bases respectively, with 7 bases between them. Germline CDR1 GTSNPN, CDR2 SVGIG (reference sequence). For the CDR3, the DNA is TGTGCCTGGAGTGCGGCTCCCTCTGGAAACACCATATATTTT. It encodes CAWSAAPSGNTIYF.